A selection of T cell receptor beta chains follows, all from one sample in a study of blood T cells in healthy people across ages. Via MiXCR, TCRdb re-called the 5' RACE reads, giving one row per CDR3 protein. The table shows 1.5 million to 2 million distinct CDR3 sequences, with roughly 30% occurring only once. Sequenced sample: blood. The source is a woman aged 25 to 39 in good health. The CDR3 runs from the conserved cysteine through the conserved F or W. D genes are given only for firm matches. Not all rows give a size; the values are once, few, many and, for expanded clones, a class.

j_call clone_size v_call d_call cdr3_length cdr3_aa cdr3_nt
TRBJ1-3 - TRBV12-3/TRBV12-4 - 14 CASSGWTVANTIYF TGTGCCAGCAGTGGCTGGACAGTCGCTAACACCATATATTTT
TRBJ1-6 few TRBV7-9 - 15 CASSLLLGMSSPLHF TGTGCCAGCAGCTTACTGCTGGGGATGAGTTCACCCCTCCACTTT
TRBJ2-5 few TRBV4-2 - 17 CASSQDSATPIGETQYF TGTGCCAGCAGCCAAGATAGCGCTACCCCAATCGGGGAGACCCAGTACTTC
TRBJ2-1 - TRBV3-1 - 12 CASSHLANEQFF TGTGCCAGCAGCCACCTGGCCAATGAACAGTTCTTC
TRBJ2-3 few TRBV20-1 - 13 CSAIPENTDTQYF TGCAGTGCTATCCCAGAAAACACAGATACGCAGTATTTT
TRBJ2-3 - TRBV12-3/TRBV12-4 - 16 CASSTTSRARTDTQYF TGTGCCAGCAGCACCACCAGCAGGGCAAGAACAGATACGCAGTATTTT
TRBJ2-5 few TRBV27 - 12 CASSGPRATQYF TGTGCCAGCAGTGGGCCCAGGGCGACCCAGTACTTC
TRBJ1-5 - TRBV30 TRBD1 12 CAWGTDDQPQHF TGTGCCTGGGGGACAGACGATCAACCCCAGCATTTT
TRBJ1-2 few TRBV30 - 11 CAWRVPIGYTF TGTGCCTGGAGGGTCCCCATCGGCTACACCTTC
TRBJ2-7 - TRBV10-3 TRBD1 16 CAISEKGQGLYYEQYF TGTGCCATCAGTGAGAAAGGACAGGGGCTATATTACGAGCAGTACTTC
TRBJ2-1 few TRBV2 TRBD2 16 CASRGPTSGRINEQFF TGTGCCAGCAGGGGCCCTACTAGCGGGAGGATCAATGAGCAGTTCTTC
TRBJ1-2 few TRBV6-2/TRBV6-3 - 13 CASSYSYTYGYTF TGTGCCAGCAGTTATTCCTATACCTATGGCTACACCTTC
TRBJ2-7 few TRBV6-1 - 12 CASTISDYEQYF TGTGCCAGCACCATCTCCGACTACGAGCAGTACTTC
TRBJ1-1 - TRBV20-1 TRBD1 15 CSARDPSGQGAEAFF TGCAGTGCTAGAGATCCCTCAGGACAGGGTGCGGAAGCTTTCTTT
TRBJ2-3 - TRBV5-1 - 15 CASSFFGARTDTQYF TGCGCCAGCAGCTTCTTCGGGGCCCGCACAGATACGCAGTATTTT
TRBJ2-1 - TRBV5-1 TRBD2 20 CASSLEGYGTGLGGINEQFF TGCGCCAGCAGCTTGGAAGGTTACGGAACAGGTCTCGGGGGGATTAATGAGCAGTTCTTC
TRBJ2-7 few TRBV27 TRBD2 15 CASSSIGGGLYEQYF TGTGCCAGCAGTTCCATTGGGGGAGGGCTGTACGAGCAGTACTTC
TRBJ2-6 many TRBV20-1 - 14 CSASRGGGANVLTF TGCAGTGCTAGCCGGGGAGGTGGGGCCAACGTCCTGACTTTC
TRBJ2-1 - TRBV5-8 TRBD2 15 CASSHASGSNNEQFF TGTGCCAGCAGCCATGCTAGCGGGAGTAATAATGAGCAGTTCTTC
TRBJ2-7 - TRBV6-6 - 14 CASSYSAQTYEQYF TGTGCCAGCAGTTACTCGGCACAGACCTACGAGCAGTACTTC
TRBJ2-2 once TRBV6-5 - 14 CASRIRLDTGELFF TGTGCCAGCAGAATAAGACTAGACACCGGGGAGCTGTTTTTT
TRBJ2-7 - TRBV28 TRBD1 13 CASTRDSTYEQYF TGTGCCAGCACGAGGGACAGCACCTACGAGCAGTACTTC
TRBJ1-1 - TRBV20-1 TRBD1 13 CSAAGGRNTEAFF TGCAGTGCTGCAGGGGGCAGGAACACTGAAGCTTTCTTT
TRBJ2-7 - TRBV5-1 TRBD2 14 CASSRDYGLDEQYF TGCGCCAGCAGCCGGGACTACGGTCTAGACGAGCAGTACTTC
TRBJ2-5 - TRBV4-1 TRBD2 16 CASSQGAGALGETQYF TGCGCCAGCAGCCAAGGGGCGGGAGCGCTAGGGGAGACCCAGTACTTC
TRBJ1-2 - TRBV12-3/TRBV12-4 TRBD1 13 CASSLLSGGGYTF TGTGCCAGCAGTCTCCTCTCAGGGGGAGGCTACACCTTC
TRBJ2-5 - TRBV6-5 TRBD2 18 CASSYPRTSGGFPETQYF TGTGCCAGCAGTTACCCGAGGACTAGCGGGGGGTTCCCGGAGACCCAGTACTTC
TRBJ1-6 - TRBV5-1 - 15 CASSPRGRENSPLHF TGCGCCAGCAGCCCCAGGGGTAGGGAGAATTCACCCCTCCACTTT
TRBJ1-1 few TRBV7-9 - 13 CASSPALGDEAFF TGTGCCAGCAGCCCCGCCCTAGGGGATGAAGCTTTCTTT
TRBJ1-2 many TRBV27 TRBD1 13 CASSLTGADGYTF TGTGCCAGCTCCTTGACAGGGGCGGATGGCTACACCTTC
TRBJ2-5 many TRBV5-1 - 13 CASSFSGEETQYF TGTGCCAGCAGCTTTTCTGGGGAAGAGACCCAGTACTTC
TRBJ2-7 - TRBV20-1 - 11 CRAREVNEQYF TGCAGGGCTAGAGAGGTTAACGAGCAGTACTTC
TRBJ1-5 - TRBV6-1 TRBD1 14 CASSTGTGGEPQHF TGTGCCAGCAGTACAGGGACAGGAGGAGAGCCCCAGCATTTT
TRBJ1-1 few TRBV7-9 - 13 CASSPPGGEEAFF TGTGCCAGCAGCCCGCCGGGGGGCGAAGAAGCTTTCTTT
TRBJ1-5 - TRBV20-1 TRBD1 13 CSARATGNQPQHF TGCAGTGCTAGGGCGACAGGGAATCAGCCCCAGCATTTT
TRBJ2-1 - TRBV13 TRBD2 15 CASSLRLAGDFGRFF TGTGCCAGCAGCTTAAGGCTAGCGGGGGACTTCGGGCGGTTCTTC
TRBJ1-5 - TRBV4-2 - 14 CASSQDRRGQPQHF TGTGCCAGCAGCCAAGATCGCAGGGGCCAGCCCCAGCATTTT
TRBJ2-1 - TRBV9 - 13 CASSRQLGNEQFF TGTGCCAGCAGTCGGCAGTTAGGCAATGAGCAGTTCTTC